A single T cell receptor beta chain is shown here with its context. Its antigen remains unidentified. No base quality values were provided; no much bigger clone lies one nucleotide off. This specimen belongs to a study of Graves' ophthalmopathy and Graves' hyperthyroidism (dated by TCRdb to the late 2010s). Background for the entire study: Peripheral blood samples were taken at the time of initial diagnosis, before any treatment was given. To explore V-J signatures that separate ophthalmopathy from hyperthyroidism, a discovery set of 100 patients was enrolled, consisting of fewer than 45 with ophthalmopathy and some 56 with stable hyperthyroidism. In a handful of hyperthyroidism patients, the T-cell repertoires found in thyroid tissue were compared with those found in blood. The independent validation cohort included approximately 19 hyperthyroidism patients plus 17 patients who later progressed from hyperthyroidism to ophthalmopathy. In total, around 140 blood samples were TCR-sequenced: around 42 ophthalmopathy, some 75 hyperthyroidism and about 17 hyperthyroidism-to-ophthalmopathy patients. TCR beta repertoire signatures were used to distinguish Graves' ophthalmopathy from Graves' hyperthyroidism and to predict progression to ophthalmopathy. Following sampling, methimazole starting at 30 mg daily was administered to hyperthyroidism patients, and high-dose intravenous methylprednisolone was administered to ophthalmopathy patients. Beyond this particular receptor, the publication reports: Most of the expanded thyroid clonotypes with a frequency above 0.001 were also detected in blood, and it was suggested that the thyroid immune response may be reflected by blood repertoires. No statistical method was used to set the sample size in advance, and the investigators knew which group each participant was assigned to. In cross-validation, the 13-signature model distinguished ophthalmopathy from stable hyperthyroidism with approximately 88% sensitivity and 81% to 83% specificity, and in the test set the corresponding values were roughly 80% and 76%. In validation, the model predicted ophthalmopathy progression with about 70% sensitivity and less than 80% specificity; more than ten predicted patients were CT-confirmed with GO in a median of 6.5 months.

Patients with ophthalmopathy had moderately to severely active disease, with a Clinical Activity Score of 3 or more, a NOSPECS grade of 4 or more, and a disease duration of less than 3 months. Anyone with other autoimmune diseases, uncontrolled infections, pregnancy or lactation was excluded from the study. Clinical symptoms, serum thyroxine, TRAb, thyroid ultrasound and orbital computed tomography were used for diagnosis. PBMCs were isolated from 10 ml of fresh peripheral blood by Ficoll-Paque density gradient centrifugation. Total RNA was extracted with Trizol reagent and quality-checked on an Agilent 2100 Bioanalyzer. For repertoire sequencing, TCR beta CDR3 regions were amplified from RNA transcripts. HTBI primers and the Qiagen OneStep RT-PCR kit were used in a first-round RT-PCR, which was followed by a second-round multiplex PCR, size selection and purification. The libraries underwent paired-end sequencing with 100 bp reads on an Illumina HiSeq2000. Regarding the original processing steps: SOAPnuke was used to process the reads, removing any read that contained adapters or uncalled bases, had a mean Phred below 15, or lacked an exact match to the constant primer or identifier. High-quality paired reads were merged with COPE v1.2.5. Unique nucleotide sequences were defined as clonotypes and aligned to IMGT TRB V, D and J references using MiTCR v1.1. Only V-J combinations with frequency above 0.0001 were analysed, covering 98% to 99.2% of repertoires. For each V-J combination, a TCR clonal expansion and chaos score was defined as the ratio of F50 clonal expansion to chaos observed in the TCRdist matrix. Welch's t-statistics and random forest were used to reduce the features to some 13 V-J combinations, which were then used as input to a naive Bayes classifier. The similarity between thyroid and blood repertoires was quantified using the Morisita-Horn index. TCRdb ran its own pipeline on the public reads, namely fastp trimming at Q25 and MiXCR clone calling, and kept in-frame beta chains. Here each entry gathers all rows of one CDR3 protein and keeps the most common genes and DNA. These V and J calls are TCRdb output, not the study's own analysis. This sample holds around 660,000 distinct CDR3 sequences; roughly two fifths were observed only once. 3% to 3.5% of the sample belongs to the ten largest clones.

The source of this sequence is an adult man with Graves' ophthalmopathy. The specimen was peripheral blood.

The nucleotide sequence is TGCGCCAGCAGCGGGGAGGGCAGGGACTCCGGAAACACCATATATTTT. This gives the protein CASSGEGRDSGNTIYF. The sequence is built from TRBV5-1 and TRBJ1-3; 5 matching bases give a weak D call of TRBD1. V and J lose 4 bases and 4 bases, and a span of 18 bases separates them. Sequences SGHRS (CDR1) and YFSETQ (CDR2) are obtained from the germline V gene. From the cysteine through the phenylalanine, the CDR3 covers 16 amino acids. The entry retains the CDR3 DNA only, 48 bases that are in frame from base 1.